This section outlines one T cell receptor (beta chain) sequence together with its context. This sample was taken from a study of shared clonotypes between healthy human individuals. Assay: immunoSEQ multiplex PCR; the TCRdb copy retains only in-frame clones and omits some. The sample lists fewer than 1.8 million clones; about 98.5% were seen once. Germline loops: CDR1 SGHVS, CDR2 FNYEAQ. J was trimmed by 3 bases and V by 1 base; bases with no gene match: 2. The CDR3 is 14 amino acids. The chain couples TRBV7-6 to TRBJ1-1; 7 nucleotides line up with TRBD1. The sequence was collected from a man aged 30 to 45 in good health. The material sequenced was naive CD4+ T cells sorted from blood. Subset given: CD45RA+ positively selected. The CDR3 spells CASSLVRGHTEAFF. In DNA, the CDR3 is TGTGCCAGCAGCTTAGTGAGGGGGCACACTGAAGCTTTCTTT.